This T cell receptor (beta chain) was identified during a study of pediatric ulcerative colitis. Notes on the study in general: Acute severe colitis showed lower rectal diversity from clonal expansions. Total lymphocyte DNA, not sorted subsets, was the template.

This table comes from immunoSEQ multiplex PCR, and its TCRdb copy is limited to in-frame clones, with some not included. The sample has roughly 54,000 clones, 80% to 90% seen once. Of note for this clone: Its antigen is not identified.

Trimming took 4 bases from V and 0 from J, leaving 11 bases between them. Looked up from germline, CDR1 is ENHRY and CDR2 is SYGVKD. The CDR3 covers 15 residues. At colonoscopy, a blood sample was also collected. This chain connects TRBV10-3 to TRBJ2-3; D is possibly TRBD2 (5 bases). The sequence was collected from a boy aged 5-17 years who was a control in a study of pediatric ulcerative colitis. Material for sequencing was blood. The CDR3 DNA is TGTGCCATCAGTGGCAGGACTTCTAGCACAGATACGCAGTATTTT. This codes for CAISGRTSSTDTQYF.